In this sample, the clone carrying this T cell receptor beta chain turned up once. This record belongs to a study of long-term antiretroviral therapy in people with HIV. This CDR3 spans 16 amino acids. The libraries were made with immunoSEQ v3.0 at survey level. Libraries were prepared by immunoSEQ multiplex PCR; TCRdb keeps only in-frame clonotypes and omits some of them. This table holds about 22,000 clones, approximately 86% found once. The chain has TRBV21-1 and TRBJ2-3. TRBV21-1 is a recognized pseudogene. Sample: unsorted PBMCs, taken at the start of antiretroviral therapy. This clonotype was obtained from a man aged 45-65 years with HIV. Here the CDR3 reads CASSILGPPLGDTQYF. The CDR3 bases are TGTGCCAGCAGCATTCTGGGACCGCCCTTGGGAGATACGCAGTATTTT.